These T cell receptor beta chains were read from a single sample in a study of cytomegalovirus exposure and HLA in healthy donors. The repertoire was sequenced with immunoSEQ multiplex PCR; TCRdb's copy has only in-frame clones and lacks some. Counted here are approximately 130,000 clones, approximately 89% occurring once; the ten biggest clones make up approximately 6.4%. The specimen sequenced was PBMCs. The receptors originated from a woman in her 30s in good health and CMV-seropositive. CDR3s include the opening cysteine and the closing phenylalanine or tryptophan. The D gene is left open where the match is weak. Size values are once, few and many counts, or a class for expanded clones, and some rows have none.

abundance,len,j_gene,d_gene,v_gene,CDR3nt,CDR3aa
-,17,TRBJ2-7,TRBD2,TRBV15,TGTGCCACCAGCAGAGAGATAGGTCTAGCGGGATGGTACGAGCAGTACTTC,CATSREIGLAGWYEQYF
-,17,TRBJ1-6,-,TRBV28,TGTGCCAGCAGTTTACCCCCCAAGGGGTCCTATAATTCACCCCTCCACTTT,CASSLPPKGSYNSPLHF
-,13,TRBJ1-1,TRBD1,TRBV7-2,TGTGCCAGCAGAGAGGACAGGGGCTTTGAAGCTTTCTTT,CASREDRGFEAFF
-,13,TRBJ2-2,TRBD1,TRBV29-1,TGCAGCGTTGGGACAGGGGGTTCCGGGGAGCTGTTTTTT,CSVGTGGSGELFF
few,12,TRBJ1-3,-,TRBV30,TGTGCCTGGTCGTACGGGGGACGGACCATATATTTT,CAWSYGGRTIYF
-,14,TRBJ2-3,TRBD2,TRBV4-1,TGCGCCAGCAGCCTCCTACTAGCGCCAGATACGCAGTATTTT,CASSLLLAPDTQYF
-,14,TRBJ2-7,TRBD2,TRBV29-1,TGCAGCGTTGTACTAGCGGGCTTTCTTTACGAGCAGTACTTC,CSVVLAGFLYEQYF
-,12,TRBJ1-1,-,TRBV10-3,TGTGCCATCAGTGAGAATCTTATGCAGGCTTTCTTT,CAISENLMQAFF
-,14,TRBJ2-5,TRBD1,TRBV29-1,TGCAGCGTGAAGGACAGGGGGCGCCAAGAGACCCAGTACTTC,CSVKDRGRQETQYF
once,15,TRBJ2-3,TRBD2,TRBV6-6,TGTGCCAGCAGTCCCACTAGCGGTTCCACAGATACGCAGTATTTT,CASSPTSGSTDTQYF
-,13,TRBJ2-7,TRBD2,TRBV2,TGTGCCAGCAGTGAACCTAGCGGCTACGAGCAGTACTTC,CASSEPSGYEQYF
-,12,TRBJ2-5,TRBD2,TRBV7-9,TGTGCCAGCAGCCTCGGGAGGGAGACCCAGTACTTC,CASSLGRETQYF
-,14,TRBJ2-4,TRBD2,TRBV19,TGTGCCAGTAGGTTCAGGGAGGGCAAAAACATTCAGTACTTC,CASRFREGKNIQYF
-,13,TRBJ1-1,-,TRBV5-6,TGTGCCAGCAGATCGGGGGTGGACACTGAAGCTTTCTTT,CASRSGVDTEAFF
-,15,TRBJ2-5,TRBD1,TRBV2,TGTGCCAGCAGTCCAAGGGGACAGGGGGACGTGACCCAGTACTTC,CASSPRGQGDVTQYF
-,13,TRBJ1-2,TRBD1,TRBV30,TGTGCCTGGAGCGACAGGGGGGACTATGGCTACACCTTC,CAWSDRGDYGYTF
-,14,TRBJ1-1,TRBD1,TRBV11-2,TGTGCCAGCAGCTTGGGGGACAGGGGCAATGAAGCTTTCTTT,CASSLGDRGNEAFF
-,16,TRBJ1-5,-,TRBV28,TGTGCCAGCCCGCCCGCGGGACGGAGCCCCAATCAGCCCCAGCATTTT,CASPPAGRSPNQPQHF
few,13,TRBJ1-5,-,TRBV5-1,TGCGCCAGCAGCTTGGACGGTAATCAGCCCCAGCATTTT,CASSLDGNQPQHF
-,15,TRBJ1-1,-,TRBV5-8,TGTGCCAGCAGCTTTTCGGGACACTCGAACACTGAAGCTTTCTTT,CASSFSGHSNTEAFF
-,13,TRBJ1-6,-,TRBV2,TGTGCCAGCTCTCTGGGGACAAATTCACCCCTCCACTTT,CASSLGTNSPLHF
-,16,TRBJ1-2,-,TRBV5-1,TGCGCCAGCAGCTTGGTACCTGGTGTCACGGACTATGGCTACACCTTC,CASSLVPGVTDYGYTF
-,16,TRBJ1-4,-,TRBV9,TGTGCCAGCAGCGACTCCAGGGCTGCAACTAATGAAAAACTGTTTTTT,CASSDSRAATNEKLFF
-,15,TRBJ2-1,TRBD2,TRBV30,TGTGCCTGGGGAGGACTAGCGAGACCCTACAATGAGCAGTTCTTC,CAWGGLARPYNEQFF
-,15,TRBJ1-2,TRBD1,TRBV5-1,TGCGCCAGCAGCTCGGGACAGGGGTACAACTATGGCTACACCTTC,CASSSGQGYNYGYTF
-,18,TRBJ2-1,TRBD2,TRBV4-1,TGCGCCAGCAGCCACGGACTAGCGGAAACTCGCTCCTACAATGAGCAGTTCTTC,CASSHGLAETRSYNEQFF
-,17,TRBJ2-7,TRBD2,TRBV5-6,TGTGCCAGCAGCTTAGGGTTAGCTAGCGGGCGTGCCTACGAGCAGTACTTC,CASSLGLASGRAYEQYF
-,15,TRBJ1-5,-,TRBV4-2,TGTGCCAGCAGCCAAGATCGTAGGGGAAGTCAGCCCCAGCATTTT,CASSQDRRGSQPQHF
-,17,TRBJ2-7,TRBD2,TRBV28,TGTGCCAGCAGTTTACCCCATAGCGGGGCAAACTCCTACGAGCAGTACTTC,CASSLPHSGANSYEQYF